This entry features one TCR beta chain sequence. This clonotype was seen more than once but under ten times. Its antigen is not yet known. No base-level quality is on record; no much larger clone is a single base apart. The data were taken from a study of vaccination and CD4 T cells after COVID-19 (dated 2022 in TCRdb). Background on the whole study: Convalescent patients had a positive SARS-CoV-2 result on nasal swab PCR, and of these patients, some ten had mild disease and one had severe disease. The convalescent cohort comprised six males and four females, including two Hispanic individuals, seven Caucasians, two Asians and one multiracial person. Participants received two doses of either the Pfizer-BioNTech BNT162b2 vaccine (n=8) or the Moderna mRNA-1273 vaccine (n=2). Post-COVID blood samples were collected from convalescent patients a median of roughly 100 days after diagnosis, with a range of roughly 30 to 161 days. Post-vaccine blood samples were obtained a median of about 70 days after the second vaccine dose, with a range of about 12 to 241 days. Overlapping spike peptide pools from SARS-CoV-2 and from the common cold coronaviruses HCoV-NL63, HCoV-OC43 and HCoV-229E were used as culture stimuli. Control cultures used a CEFX viral epitope pool as positive control, an HIV-1 Nef peptide pool as negative control, or no peptide. In ten to eleven COVID-19 convalescent patients and a handful of infection-naive healthy vaccine recipients, the spike-specific CD4+ TCR repertoire before mRNA vaccination was compared with the repertoire after mRNA vaccination.

Library preparation used PCR. TCR sequencing of DNA from cultured CD4+ T cells used the Oncomine TCR Beta short-read assay at the Johns Hopkins FTIC core. The QIAamp micro DNA kit was used to extract genomic DNA from the cultured CD4+ T cells. Oncomine TCR Beta libraries made from cultured CD4+ T cells were pooled using unique dual indexes and sequenced on an Illumina iSeq 100. The original pipeline was this. Non-productive sequences were removed, and CDR3s not starting with C, not ending with F or W, or shorter than 7 amino acids were discarded. Antigen-specific clonotypes were identified with the MANAFEST web application by comparing peptide-stimulated wells with reference and other culture wells. Positive clones required FDR below 0.05, an odds ratio above 5, and productive frequency above 0.1% in at least two of three replicate wells. A clonotype counted as cross-reactive if it showed significant expansion both in the SARS-CoV-2 spike wells and in at least one common cold coronavirus spike condition. Similarity between CDR3 sequences was evaluated in R version 3.6.1 using Levenshtein distances (stringdist) and unrooted phylogenetic trees (ape). TCRdb ran its own pipeline on the public reads, namely fastp trimming at Q25 and MiXCR clone calling, and kept in-frame beta chains. Rows are unified per CDR3 protein, each entry keeping the most common DNA and genes. The V and J calls shown here were made by TCRdb, not taken from the authors' results. The sample table lists some 10,000 distinct CDR3 sequences, under 65% of them with a count of one. The biggest ten clones account for 20% to 25% of the sample.

The full study reports these points: In convalescent patients, a median about 86% of post-vaccine SARS-CoV-2-reactive clones were detected only after vaccination, and vaccine-specific priming was suggested by this finding. Nearly all vaccine-specific clones in convalescent patients (304 of 307) were mono-reactive for SARS-CoV-2 spike rather than cross-reactive with common cold coronaviruses. Only a relatively small number of convalescent patients were included in the study, and early timepoints following natural infection were not analyzed. The median count of SARS-CoV-2-reactive clonotypes went up from around 23 after infection to about 41 after vaccination, although the change was not significant.

According to the study, the label for this sample's treatment or condition signals: roughly 11-day PBMC culture with coronavirus spike peptide pools or control peptides (ViraFEST assay). The ViraFEST assay was used in the study, in which antigen-specific T cells were expanded with peptide pools and expanded clonotypes were subsequently identified by TCR sequencing. The positive SARS-CoV-2 PCR tests of the convalescent patients were dated from March to December 2020, before the Alpha, Beta and Delta variants emerged in the United States. PBMCs were cultured at approximately 2.1 million per well in IMDM supplemented with 5% human AB serum and around 10 IU/ml IL-2, with about 9 ug/ml peptide pools added. On days 3 and 7, half of the culture medium was replaced with fresh IL-2-containing medium. Once the cells had been in culture for about 10 days, the EasySep CD4+ T cell isolation kit was used to isolate CD4+ T cells by negative selection. Ficoll-Paque Plus gradient centrifugation was used to isolate PBMCs from whole blood, and the isolated PBMCs were then either used fresh or cryopreserved at -140C. In general, triplicate wells were set up for every culture condition.

The CDR3, cysteine through phenylalanine, is 14 amino acids long. Only CDR3 DNA is held: 42 bases, read in frame from base 1. The germline ends are 12 bases apart after V is trimmed by 0 bases and J by 3 bases. Per the germline V gene (reference sequence), DFQATT is the CDR1 and SNEGSKA is the CDR2. The sequence joins TRBV20-1 to TRBJ2-7; possibly the D gene is TRBD1, per 7 matching bases. The sequencing sample was made of CD4+ T cells from blood, cultured in vitro. This TCR was sampled from a human donor who had recovered from COVID-19. The CDR3 region: CSARDRRGVYEQYF. The nucleotide sequence reads TGCAGTGCTAGAGATCGCAGGGGGGTCTACGAGCAGTACTTC.